The 16 T cell receptor beta chains in this list originate from one sample, sequenced in a study of regulatory T cells in long-lasting Graves disease. Researchers made TCR beta libraries by using iRepertoire HTBI primers and running Arm-PCR on CDR3 regions. From the multiplex PCR reads, TCRdb called clonotypes with MiXCR, one entry per CDR3 protein. The sample carries some 600,000 distinct CDR3 sequences, roughly 16% recorded once. This sample's time point: newly diagnosed GD, antithyroid drugs for less than 3 months. Researchers made the TCR library from RNA that was extracted from PBMCs. The sample was also linked to a second study, of T cells in Graves' hyperthyroidism and ophthalmopathy.

Sequenced here: peripheral blood mononuclear cells (PBMCs), sampled at new diagnosis, from a patient treated with antithyroid drugs. The origin of the receptors is a man aged 18 to 29 with Graves disease.

This clonotype was seen only a few times. This sequence joins TRBV30 and TRBJ1-3; D gene uncertain. The V end was cut by 0 bases, the J end by 0 bases, with 12 bases between. The CDR3 length is 16 residues. Germline V lookup: CDR1 GTSNPN, CDR2 SVGIG (reference sequence). CDR3 in amino acids: CAWSVSVVVSGNTIYF. DNA of the CDR3: TGTGCCTGGAGTGTCTCAGTTGTAGTCTCTGGAAACACCATATATTTT. The full variable domain, its missing parts supplied by reference TRBV30 and TRBJ1-3, is SQTIHQWPATLVQPVGSPLSLECTVEGTSNPNLYWYRQAAGRGLQLLFYSVGIGQISSEVPQNLSASRPQDRQFILSSKKLLLSDSGFYLCAWSVSVVVSGNTIYFGEGSWLTVV.

The sample holds many counts of this clonotype. V is TRBV27 and J is TRBJ2-7; the D is unclear. The CDR3 has 13 amino acids. Germline V CDR1 and CDR2: MNHEY, SMNVEV (reference sequence). V was clipped by 4 bases and J by 2 bases, with 9 bases between them. Here the CDR3 DNA reads TGTGCCAGCAGTTCCATAGGGACCTACGAGCAGTACTTC. This encodes CASSSIGTYEQYF.

The chain has TRBV7-3 and TRBJ1-1; no clear D gene. Per the germline V gene, CDR1 is SGHTA and CDR2 is FQGTGA. Trimming took off 1 base at V and 10 bases at J, with 13 bases between the two ends. The CDR3 extends over 13 amino acids. The CDR3 sequence: CASSLNPGSAAFF. CDR3 DNA: TGTGCCAGCAGCTTAAATCCCGGGTCAGCAGCTTTCTTT.

This clonotype has a handful of counts. CDR3 in amino acids: CASSPHWAGGQETQYF. As DNA, the CDR3 is TGTGCCAGCAGCCCCCATTGGGCGGGAGGTCAGGAGACCCAGTACTTC. The chain has TRBV11-2 and TRBJ2-5, with TRBD2 identical over 8 bases. The CDR3 sequence is 16 residues long. In germline, CDR1 is SGHAT, CDR2 FQNNGV. V gave up 5 bases and J gave up 5 bases; unmatched junction bases: 13.

The chain employs TRBV5-1 and TRBJ2-5; D may be TRBD1 or TRBD2 (6 bases each). The ends were cut back, 0 bases at V and 2 bases at J, with 14 bases in the middle. This CDR3 has 16 amino acids. Per the germline V gene, CDR1 is SGHRS and CDR2 is YFSETQ. CDR3 protein: CASSLAGGTLQETQYF. CDR3 DNA sequence: TGCGCCAGCAGCTTGGCCGGCGGGACACTGCAAGAGACCCAGTACTTC.

This clonotype was recorded many times. The chain links TRBV27 to TRBJ2-1; D is undetermined. The CDR3 spans 14 residues. V was trimmed by 5 bases and J by 2 bases, leaving 10 bases between them. Germline CDR1 is MNHEY and CDR2 is SMNVEV (reference sequence). As DNA, the CDR3 is TGTGCCAGCAGTCCCCGGCAGACCTACAATGAGCAGTTCTTC. Translated: CASSPRQTYNEQFF.

This clonotype was seen a few times. The gene calls are TRBV12-3 or TRBV12-4 and TRBJ2-1; D may be TRBD1 (5 bases). Trimming left V 8 bases short and J 9 bases short, with 23 bases between. CDR3 length equals 15 residues. In DNA, the CDR3 is TGTGCCAGCCCCCAGGACAAGATCTACAATGGTGAGCAGTTCTTC. The encoded protein is CASPQDKIYNGEQFF.

This clonotype was seen more than once but under ten times. V is TRBV6-6 and J is TRBJ2-7; 7 bases match TRBD2. Trimming took 0 bases from V and 5 from J; bases not matched to a gene: 7. From germline, CDR1 is MNHNY and CDR2 SVGAGI (reference sequence). The CDR3 is 15 residues long. In DNA form, the CDR3 reads TGTGCCAGCAGTTACTCGACTAGCAGCGTCCACGAGCAGTACTTC. Its translation is CASSYSTSSVHEQYF.

Ten or more counts support this clonotype. The chain employs TRBV30 and TRBJ1-5, with a weak D call TRBD1 (6 bases). Trimming stripped 0 bases from V and 2 bases from J, with 11 bases between. Per germline, CDR1 GTSNPN and CDR2 SVGIG (reference sequence). This CDR3 contains 15 residues. This CDR3 is CAWSVGHRGNQPQHF. CDR3 nucleotide sequence: TGTGCCTGGAGTGTAGGTCACAGGGGCAATCAGCCCCAGCATTTT.

This clonotype appeared many times. The gene calls are TRBV27 and TRBJ2-3, with D unresolved. The V end lost 5 bases, the J end lost 1 base, and 7 bases lay between the germline ends. CDR1 MNHEY and CDR2 SMNVEV come from the germline V gene (reference sequence). The CDR3 consists of 13 residues. The CDR3 DNA reads as TGTGCCAGCAGTCGGGTCCGCACAGATACGCAGTATTTT. It encodes CASSRVRTDTQYF.

The chain carries TRBV29-1 and TRBJ2-5, with 9 bases lining up with TRBD2. The trim removed 1 base at V and 2 bases at J, leaving 11 bases unmatched. The germline CDR1 and CDR2 sequences are SQVTM and ANQGSEA. This CDR3 spans 17 amino acids. CDR3 nucleotides: TGCAGCGTTGAAGGGACTGGCGGGAGGGAGTATCAAGAGACCCAGTACTTC. Protein sequence: CSVEGTGGREYQETQYF.

This clonotype was seen many times. The V gene is TRBV2, the J gene TRBJ1-5; maybe TRBD1 (6 bases). V was pared by 6 bases and J by 0 bases, with 12 bases between. Germline V CDR1 and CDR2: SNHLY, FYNNEI. The CDR3 has 15 residues. DNA of the CDR3: TGTGCCAGCAGAGCCGACAGGTTTAGCAATCAGCCCCAGCATTTT. This codes for CASRADRFSNQPQHF.

At least ten counts were recorded for this clonotype. The V gene is TRBV30, the J gene TRBJ1-1; D gene ambiguous. With 3 bases removed from V and 0 bases from J, the gap between germline ends came to 8 bases. CDR3 length: 13 amino acids. In germline, CDR1 is GTSNPN, CDR2 SVGIG (reference sequence). The CDR3 here is CAWRVQMNTEAFF. CDR3 sequence (DNA): TGTGCCTGGAGGGTACAGATGAACACTGAAGCTTTCTTT.

The chain couples TRBV15 to TRBJ1-6, with 7 bases aligning to TRBD1. Germline CDR1 is LNHNV and CDR2 is YYDKDF (reference sequence). This CDR3 is built from 15 residues. The J segment lost 8 bases and the V segment lost 0 bases, leaving 4 bases of the junction unmatched. The CDR3 DNA reads as TGTGCCACCAGCAGAGACCGGACAGGCTATTCACCCCTCCACTTT. Its translation is CATSRDRTGYSPLHF.

This clonotype appeared many times. The chain has TRBV7-2 and TRBJ2-7, with 9 bases fitting TRBD1. Trimming took 5 bases from V and 4 from J; bases not matched to a gene: 9. CDR1 and CDR2 (germline): SGHTA, FQGNSA. There are 15 residues in the CDR3. The CDR3 region is CASSRVQGQGYEQYF. The CDR3, as DNA: TGTGCCAGCAGCCGCGTCCAGGGACAGGGATACGAGCAGTACTTC. The entire variable domain, with the rest obtained from reference TRBV7-2 and TRBJ2-7, is as follows: GAGVSQSPSNKVTEKGKDVELRCDPISGHTALYWYRQSLGQGLEFLIYFQGNSAPDKSGLPSDRFSAERTGGSVSTLTIQRTQQEDSAVYLCASSRVQGQGYEQYFGPGTRLTVT.

V usage is TRBV11-2 and J usage is TRBJ2-7; 9 bases are a match to TRBD1. The germline V gene encodes CDR1 SGHAT and CDR2 FQNNGV. The CDR3 extends over 13 amino acids. V lost 4 bases to trimming and J lost 8 bases; unmatched junction nucleotides: 6. CDR3 in amino acids: CASSSGQGFKQYF. The CDR3 DNA is TGTGCCAGCAGCTCCGGACAGGGGTTTAAGCAGTACTTC. Based on the CDR3 plus reference TRBV11-2 and TRBJ2-7, the full variable domain is EAGVAQSPRYKIIEKRQSVAFWCNPISGHATLYWYQQILGQGPKLLIQFQNNGVVDDSQLPKDRFSAERLKGVDSTLKIQPAKLEDSAVYLCASSSGQGFKQYFGPGTRLTVT.